The 16 T cell receptor beta chains below all came from one sample that was sequenced in a study of T cell responses to AZD1222 COVID-19 vaccine. Produced via immunoSEQ multiplex PCR; TCRdb's table is partial and in-frame only. The table lists 150,000 to 200,000 clones, about nine tenths of them singletons. Specimen: peripheral blood, collected on day 0 of AZD1222 vaccination. The receptor set was obtained from an adult in good health.

The chain uses TRBV10-3 and TRBJ2-7; D possibly corresponds to TRBD1 (5 bases). The germline V and J ends were trimmed by 1 base and 7 bases, with 11 bases remaining between them. Looked up from germline, CDR1 is ENHRY and CDR2 is SYGVKD. The CDR3 consists of 13 residues. The CDR3 protein is CAISEFQGREQYF. The CDR3 nucleotides read TGTGCCATCAGTGAGTTCCAGGGCAGAGAGCAGTACTTC.

This clone was counted a single time. The gene calls are TRBV7-8 and TRBJ1-2, with 7 positions matching TRBD1. Germline V gene lookup returns CDR1 SGHVS and CDR2 FQNEAQ. This CDR3 is 15 amino acids long. V lost 2 bases to trimming and J lost 4 bases; unmatched junction nucleotides: 7. In nucleotides, the CDR3 is TGTGCCAGCAGCTTATCGACAGGGACGCGCTATGGCTACACCTTC. Its protein product is CASSLSTGTRYGYTF.

The chain employs TRBV18 and TRBJ2-1; TRBD2 agrees at 8 bases. The CDR3 runs 17 residues. With V trimmed by 4 bases and J by 7 bases, 15 bases remained unmatched. Per germline, CDR1 KGHSH and CDR2 LQKENI. Here the CDR3 DNA reads TGTGCCAGCTCACACCTCTCGGGACTAGGGTATAGAAATGAGCAGTTCTTC. Its translation: CASSHLSGLGYRNEQFF.

V usage is TRBV6-2 or TRBV6-3 and J usage is TRBJ1-5; D perhaps matches TRBD1 (5 bases). The CDR3 sequence is 16 residues long. The ends were cut back, 2 bases at V and 0 bases at J, with 11 bases in the middle. Germline CDR1 is MNHEY and CDR2 is SVGEGT. CDR3 loop: CASSYGTAYSNQPQHF. In DNA, the CDR3 is TGTGCCAGCAGTTACGGGACGGCTTATAGCAATCAGCCCCAGCATTTT.

The chain has TRBV5-6 and TRBJ1-1; maybe TRBD1 (6 bases). CDR3 length equals 19 residues. Germline loops: CDR1 SGHDT, CDR2 YYEEEE. Trimming took 1 base from V and 0 from J, leaving 22 bases between them. CDR3 in amino acids: CASSLTPRDIWAMNTEAFF. CDR3 sequence (DNA): TGTGCCAGCAGCTTGACTCCCCGGGACATTTGGGCTATGAACACTGAAGCTTTCTTT.

The V gene is TRBV9, the J gene TRBJ2-3; 10 bases map to TRBD1. CDR3 length equals 16 residues. CDR1 is SGDLS, CDR2 YYNGEE, per germline. V trimming: 6 bases; J trimming: 2 bases; junction bases outside the gene matches: 9. Here the CDR3 reads CASTGTGARYTDTQYF. CDR3 DNA: TGTGCCAGCACCGGGACAGGGGCTCGTTACACAGATACGCAGTATTTT.

CDR3 sequence reads: CASSLPDRGYEQYF. The CDR3 bases are TGTGCCAGCAGTTTACCGGACAGGGGATACGAGCAGTACTTC. The chain combines TRBV28 with TRBJ2-7; 9 positions match TRBD1. CDR1 MDHEN and CDR2 SYDVKM come from the germline V gene. The CDR3 contains 14 residues. The ends lost 2 bases at V and 4 bases at J; junction bases unmatched: 3.

The CDR3 protein is CASSLAGISGAGETQYF. CDR3 DNA sequence: TGTGCCAGCAGCTTAGCGGGGATTAGCGGGGCTGGGGAGACCCAGTACTTC. This chain connects TRBV7-2 to TRBJ2-5; 8 bases agree with TRBD2. This CDR3 has 17 amino acids. Trimming removed 0 bases from V and 5 bases from J; junction bases left unmatched: 11. In germline, CDR1 is SGHTA, CDR2 FQGNSA.

For this clone: Additional DNA sequences in this sample encode the identical CDR3. The rearrangement links TRBV19 to TRBJ2-7; 10 bases fit TRBD1. Looked up from germline, CDR1 is LNHDA and CDR2 is SQIVND (reference sequence). This CDR3 is 14 amino acids long. The V and J ends lost 3 bases and 2 bases, in that order; junction bases with no gene match: 1. CDR3: CASSIGTGAYEQYF. Written as DNA, the CDR3 is TGTGCCAGTAGTATCGGGACAGGGGCCTACGAGCAGTACTTC.

The CDR3, as DNA: TGTGCCAGCAGTGAAGGGAGTTCTTCTGGAAACACCATATATTTT. It yields the protein CASSEGSSSGNTIYF. The V gene is TRBV2, the J gene TRBJ1-3; D is unresolved. Germline CDR1 SNHLY, CDR2 FYNNEI. Trimming pared 1 base from V and 1 base from J, leaving 8 bases between. This CDR3 spans 15 amino acids. Together with reference TRBV2 and TRBJ1-3, the CDR3 gives the full variable domain: EPEVTQTPSHQVTQMGQEVILRCVPISNHLYFYWYRQILGQKVEFLVSFYNNEISEKSEIFDDQFSVERPDGSNFTLKIRSTKLEDSAMYFCASSEGSSSGNTIYFGEGSWLTVV.

The rearrangement uses TRBV5-1 and TRBJ1-1; no clear D. V lost 4 bases and J 3 bases, leaving 13 bases between the germline ends. This CDR3 is 14 amino acids long. Germline assignment: CDR1 SGHRS and CDR2 YFSETQ. CDR3 residues: CASSRTDDHTEAFF. As DNA, the CDR3 is TGCGCCAGCAGCAGAACAGACGATCACACTGAAGCTTTCTTT.

This chain uses TRBV12-3 or TRBV12-4 with TRBJ1-1; D not resolved. The CDR3 is 12 amino acids. Trimming took off 6 bases at V and 5 bases at J, with 10 bases between the two ends. CDR3 sequence (DNA): TGTGCCAGCAGCCGAGGGTTGACTGAAGCTTTCTTT. Amino acid sequence: CASSRGLTEAFF.

A single count supports this clone. The rearrangement joins TRBV6-5 to TRBJ2-1; TRBD2 matches 9 bases. Germline CDR1 MNHEY, CDR2 SVGAGI. Trimming cost V 6 bases and J 6 bases; bases outside gene matches: 9. CDR3 size: 15 residues. The CDR3 nucleotides are TGTGCCAGCAGCCAAGGGACTAGCCGCTTCAATGAGCAGTTCTTC. It translates to CASSQGTSRFNEQFF.

The chain employs TRBV7-8 and TRBJ2-1, with 8 bases that match TRBD2. Unmatched junction bases numbered 8, after V lost 4 bases and J lost 3 bases. The germline V gene has CDR1 SGHVS and CDR2 FQNEAQ. This CDR3 region has 16 residues. In DNA form, the CDR3 reads TGTGCCAGCAGCTCCGCGGAACTAGCGGTCTACAATGAGCAGTTCTTC. Encoded protein: CASSSAELAVYNEQFF.

V is TRBV5-1 and J is TRBJ2-7; D gene unclear. Deletions cut 4 bases from V and 4 bases from J, with 9 bases between. Germline assignment: CDR1 SGHRS and CDR2 YFSETQ. The CDR3 spans 12 residues. Here the CDR3 DNA reads TGCGCCAGCAGCCCAACCCTTTACGAGCAGTACTTC. As protein: CASSPTLYEQYF.

V usage is TRBV6-2 or TRBV6-3 and J usage is TRBJ1-4; TRBD1 is a possible D gene (5 bases). Germline values: CDR1 MNHEY, CDR2 SVGEGT. The V end lost 2 bases, the J end lost 7 bases, and 14 bases lay between the germline ends. CDR3 size: 15 residues. The CDR3 here is CASSYDKGRAEKLFF. The CDR3 DNA reads TGTGCCAGCAGTTACGATAAAGGCAGGGCTGAAAAACTGTTTTTT.